This T cell receptor beta chain was documented in a study of blood T cell repertoires in COVID-19. Study background: From T cells, B-cell-depleted T cells, or PBMCs came the material, which was cDNA or gDNA.

The germline V gene has CDR1 MGHDK and CDR2 SYGVNS. The V gene lost 3 bases and the J gene lost 7 bases, with 16 bases spanning the gap. The CDR3 covers 15 residues. Method: immunoSEQ multiplex PCR; TCRdb's copy keeps in-frame clones and lacks some. The table records 650,000 to 800,000 clones, 80% to 90% of them present only once. The TCR comes from a woman between 18 and 29 years old with acute or convalescent COVID-19. The chain links TRBV25-1 to TRBJ2-1; tentative D call: TRBD1 (5 bases). The source material was peripheral blood. The CDR3 spells CASSEVGEEMNEQFF. CDR3 coding DNA: TGTGCCAGCAGTGAGGTAGGGGAAGAGATGAATGAGCAGTTCTTC. The entire variable domain, with the rest obtained from reference TRBV25-1 and TRBJ2-1, is as follows: EADIYQTPRYLVIGTGKKITLECSQTMGHDKMYWYQQDPGMELHLIHYSYGVNSTEKGDLSSESTVSRIRTEHFPLTLESARPSHTSQYLCASSEVGEEMNEQFFGPGTRLTVL.